The next 26 T cell receptor beta chains were all read from a single sample in a study of T cells in women clearing cervical HPV infection. Sequencing used immunoSEQ multiplex PCR; TCRdb keeps in-frame clones, though not all of them. This sample's table has about 44,000 clones. Source material: blood buffy coat. The receptor source for this set is a woman aged 18 to 75 with a cervical HPV16 infection that either progressed to CIN3+ or cleared (not recorded which).

Notes on this clone: The read falls 3 residues short of the CDR3 end, and the missing part is taken from the germline J gene. This chain links TRBV20-1 with TRBJ1-1, with D perhaps TRBD1 (5 bases). The CDR3 extends over 13 amino acids. The germline V gene has CDR1 DFQATT and CDR2 SNEGSKA (reference sequence). V lost 1 base, J lost 0 bases, and 6 bases lay in between. CDR3 protein: CSARGTMNTEAFF. The part of the CDR3 DNA that was read is TGCAGTGCTAGAGGGACAATGAACACTGAA.

Worth noting for this clone: The sequenced fragment ends 3 residues before the CDR3 boundary, so the rest is inferred from the germline J gene. The sample carries other DNA sequences with the same CDR3. The V and J genes are TRBV5-5 and TRBJ2-7; tentative D call: TRBD2 (6 bases). The V and J ends lost 3 bases and 3 bases respectively, with 13 bases between them. The CDR3 is 14 amino acids. The V gene's germline CDR1 is SGHKS and CDR2 YYEKEE (reference sequence). The CDR3 here is CASSWDSSLYEQYF. The part of the CDR3 DNA that was read is TGTGCCAGCAGCTGGGACTCGTCACTCTACGAG.

Comment on this clone: The read ends 3 residues early relative to the CDR3; the germline J gene fills the gap. V is TRBV5-6 and J is TRBJ2-3; TRBD1 aligns across 10 bases. The CDR3 loop spans 14 amino acids. CDR1 is SGHDT, CDR2 YYEEEE, per germline. The CDR3 protein is CASMTGGGVETQYF. The CDR3 DNA, read in part, is TGTGCCAGCATGACAGGGGGCGGGGTAGAGACG.

A remark on this clone: The CDR3 extends 3 residues past the end of the read, so its final part is completed from the germline J gene. The chain combines TRBV10-3 with TRBJ1-2; D is uncertain. V lost 5 bases and J lost 4, with 23 bases in between. The CDR3 consists of 17 residues. CDR1 is ENHRY, CDR2 SYGVKD, per germline. CDR3 bases read: TGTGCCATCAGTCCACCCCCGGGCTCCAAAGCGGGCTATGGC. Translated, it gives CAISPPPGSKAGYG. The complete CDR3 reads CAISPPPGSKAGYGYTF.

This CDR3 reads CSAASGGYNEQFF. The part of the CDR3 DNA that was read is TGCAGTGCTGCTAGCGGGGGGTACAATGAG. The V call is TRBV20-1, the J call TRBJ2-1; 11 bases match TRBD2. The read gets to within 3 residues of the CDR3 end, and the germline J gene fills in the rest. CDR3 length: 13 amino acids. Germline assignment: CDR1 DFQATT and CDR2 SNEGSKA (reference sequence). Trimming took 5 bases from V and 4 from J; bases not matched to a gene: 1.

Points on this clone: With the read ending 3 residues before the CDR3 end, the germline J gene is used to fill in that end. V usage is TRBV11-3 and J usage is TRBJ1-6; D call uncertain. Germline assignment: CDR1 SGHNT and CDR2 YENEEA. The CDR3 sequence is 13 residues long. V lost 0 bases, J lost 10 bases, and 7 bases lay in between. The CDR3 DNA, read in part, is TGTGCCAGCAGCTTAGATCTAGGCTCACCC. Residues: CASSLDLGSP. The full CDR3 reads CASSLDLGSPLHF.

In regard to this clone: Read coverage stops 3 residues before the CDR3 terminus; the germline J gene supplies the remainder. The chain couples TRBV28 to TRBJ2-7, with TRBD2 matching 11 bases. The CDR3 loop spans 15 amino acids. Germline V gives CDR1 MDHEN, CDR2 SYDVKM. With 6 bases clipped from V and 0 bases from J, the junction kept 4 bases outside the gene matches. Here the CDR3 reads CASSSLAGASYEQYF. CDR3 bases read: TGTGCCAGCAGCTCACTAGCGGGGGCCTCCTACGAG.

As concerns this clone: The read falls 3 residues short of the CDR3 end, and the missing part is taken from the germline J gene. The genes are TRBV6-1 and TRBJ1-1; 7 bases agree with TRBD1. The CDR3 consists of 15 residues. Germline lookup yields CDR1 MNHNS and CDR2 SASEGT. Losses at the gene ends were 3 bases for V and 0 bases for J; bases not matched to a gene: 4. The sequenced CDR3 bases are TGTGCCAGCAGTGACGGACAGGTCATGAACACTGAA. This sequence encodes CASSDGQVMNTE. The entire CDR3 sequence reads CASSDGQVMNTEAFF.

On this clone: The read ends 3 residues before the CDR3 terminus; that terminus is restored from the germline J gene. The rearrangement links TRBV9 to TRBJ2-7; D might be TRBD1 (5 bases). Trimming pared 0 bases from V and 3 bases from J, leaving 13 bases between. The CDR3 consists of 15 residues. Germline CDR1 is SGDLS and CDR2 is YYNGEE. The CDR3 loop is CASSVEMGRNYEQYF. The sequenced part of the CDR3 DNA is TGTGCCAGCAGCGTAGAGATGGGGCGCAACTACGAG.

In regard to this clone: The read terminates 3 residues before the CDR3 end, so the remaining end is supplied by the germline J gene. The rearrangement links TRBV7-2 to TRBJ2-1; 10 bases are a match to TRBD2. With V trimmed by 1 base and J by 7 bases, 4 bases remained unmatched. CDR1 SGHTA and CDR2 FQGNSA come from the germline V gene. The CDR3 sequence is 15 residues long. The sequenced part of the CDR3 DNA is TGTGCCAGCAGCTTAGGGGGACTAGCGCGGAATGAG. Its translation is CASSLGGLARNE. The entire CDR3 protein is CASSLGGLARNEQFF.

Concerning this clone itself: The read ends 3 residues shy of where the CDR3 ends; the end is completed using the germline J gene. The J gene is TRBJ1-2, the V gene TRBV5-4, with 9 positions matching TRBD1. With 4 bases clipped from V and 2 bases from J, the junction kept 3 bases outside the gene matches. The CDR3 is 14 amino acids. Germline CDR1 and CDR2: SGHNT and YYREEE (reference sequence). CDR3 bases read: TGTGCCAGCAGCCGGGGACAGGGAAACTATGGC. As protein: CASSRGQGNYG. The full CDR3 reads CASSRGQGNYGYTF.

As concerns this clone: The CDR3 end lies 3 residues beyond the end of the read and is filled in from the germline J gene. V usage is TRBV19 and J usage is TRBJ1-2; perhaps TRBD1 as D (6 bases). The CDR3 has 14 residues. CDR1 is LNHDA and CDR2 is SQIVND in the germline V gene (reference sequence). Trimming removed 5 bases at V and 1 base at J, with 11 bases between. Partial CDR3 DNA: TGTGCCAGTAGTGTACAGGGAGTTAACTATGGC. This gives the protein CASSVQGVNYG. The CDR3 as a whole reads CASSVQGVNYGYTF.

Concerning this clone: The sequenced fragment ends 3 residues before the CDR3 boundary, so the rest is inferred from the germline J gene. V is TRBV20-1 and J is TRBJ1-1; TRBD1 matches at 8 bases. J gave up 4 bases and V 0 bases, and 1 base lay outside the gene matches. Germline CDR1 is DFQATT and CDR2 is SNEGSKA (reference sequence). CDR3 length: 13 residues. The CDR3 loop reads CSARDGQGTEAFF. The CDR3 DNA, read in part, is TGCAGTGCTAGAGATGGACAGGGCACTGAA.

On this clone: Coverage ceases 3 residues before the CDR3 finishes, and the germline J gene fills in the end. The chain joins TRBV2 to TRBJ2-5, with 9 positions matching TRBD1. V dropped 7 bases and J dropped 4; count of bases not matched to a gene: 7. Germline V lookup: CDR1 SNHLY, CDR2 FYNNEI. There are 14 residues in the CDR3. CDR3 sequence: CASNFDRGRETQYF. Incomplete CDR3 DNA: TGTGCCAGCAACTTTGACAGGGGGAGAGAGACC.

As to this clone: The sequence runs out 3 residues before the end of the CDR3; the remainder is reconstructed from the germline J gene. The rearrangement joins TRBV19 to TRBJ1-6; 8 nucleotides match TRBD1. There are 14 residues in the CDR3. The J segment lost 5 bases and the V segment lost 10 bases, leaving 7 bases of the junction unmatched. Looked up from germline, CDR1 is LNHDA and CDR2 is SQIVND (reference sequence). This CDR3 reads CATTRDRNNSPLHF. Incomplete CDR3 DNA: TGTGCCACCACTCGGGACAGGAATAATTCACCC. The variable domain in full, with the rest retrieved from reference TRBV19 and TRBJ1-6, is DGGITQSPKYLFRKEGQNVTLSCEQNLNHDAMYWYRQDPGQGLRLIYYSQIVNDFQKGDIAEGYSVSREKKESFPLTVTSAQKNPTAFYLCATTRDRNNSPLHFGNGTRLTVT.

Details on this clone: The read comes to an end 3 residues before the CDR3 does, leaving the germline J gene to fill in the end. The V call is TRBV18, the J call TRBJ1-5, with D possibly matching TRBD1 (5 bases). The CDR3 is made up of 14 amino acids. V was pared by 6 bases and J by 7 bases, with 16 bases between. Germline lookup yields CDR1 KGHSH and CDR2 LQKENI. The sequenced part of the CDR3 DNA is TGTGCCAGCTCTACCACCAGGGAAGAACAGCCC. This encodes CASSTTREEQP. The whole CDR3 sequence reads CASSTTREEQPQHF.

Remarks on this clone: The CDR3 extends 3 residues past the end of the read, so its final part is completed from the germline J gene. The gene calls are TRBV10-1 and TRBJ2-1, with 10 bases aligning to TRBD2. The CDR3 consists of 15 residues. With V trimmed by 3 bases and J by 3 bases, 2 bases remained unmatched. The germline CDR1 and CDR2 sequences are WNHNN and SYGVQD (reference sequence). Partial CDR3 DNA: TGCGCCAGCAGTGATGGACTAGCGGACTACAATGAG. This translates into CASSDGLADYNE. The full-length CDR3 reads as CASSDGLADYNEQFF.

In the case of this clone: With the read ending 3 residues before the CDR3 end, the germline J gene is used to fill in that end. The chain combines TRBV6-2 or TRBV6-3 with TRBJ1-5, with 8 nucleotides matching TRBD1. The CDR3 totals 14 residues. The V gene end was trimmed by 2 bases and the J gene end by 5 bases; junction bases not matched to a gene: 2. Germline V gene sequence: CDR1 MNHEY, CDR2 SVGEGT. CDR3 in amino acids: CASSYRQGYQPQHF. CDR3 DNA (partial): TGTGCCAGCAGTTACCGACAGGGGTATCAGCCC.

Comment on this clone: Sequencing ends 3 residues short of the CDR3 end; the germline J gene provides the rest. The genes are TRBV28 and TRBJ2-1; 7 positions match TRBD2. Germline V gives CDR1 MDHEN, CDR2 SYDVKM. The CDR3 has 14 residues. With V trimmed by 8 bases and J by 1 base, 5 bases remained unmatched. The CDR3 loop is CASLGGGSYNEQFF. The part of the CDR3 DNA that was read is TGTGCCAGCCTGGGGGGGGGTTCCTACAATGAG.

Of note for this clone: The read ends 3 residues shy of where the CDR3 ends; the end is completed using the germline J gene. The chain couples TRBV30 to TRBJ1-4; the D gene is possibly TRBD1 (5 bases). Germline CDR1 and CDR2: GTSNPN and SVGIG (reference sequence). This CDR3 region has 15 residues. The part of the CDR3 DNA that was read is TGTGCCTGGAGTGTATCGGCCAGGGCGAGCTCACCA. It specifies CAWSVSARASSP. The full CDR3 sequence reads CAWSVSARASSPLFF.

As concerns this clone: The read ends 3 residues shy of where the CDR3 ends; the end is completed using the germline J gene. The gene calls are TRBV7-9 and TRBJ2-3; D ambiguous. Germline lookup yields CDR1 SEHNR and CDR2 FQNEAQ (reference sequence). V dropped 5 bases and J dropped 2 bases, with 11 bases sitting between them. The CDR3 has 14 amino acids. The chain's CDR3 is CASSRALSTDTQYF. The DNA read from the CDR3 is TGTGCCAGCAGCAGGGCCCTATCCACAGATACG.

Concerning this clone: The missing CDR3 end, 3 residues past where the read stops, is filled in from the germline J gene. J is TRBJ1-2 and V is TRBV12-3 or TRBV12-4; a weak D match, TRBD1 (5 bases). With 5 bases removed from V and 7 bases from J, the gap between germline ends came to 11 bases. The CDR3 totals 12 residues. CDR3 DNA, as far as it was read: TGTGCCAGCAGTCCCCAGGGCCTTGGC. Its translation: CASSPQGLG. In full, the CDR3 reads CASSPQGLGYTF.

Details on this clone: The read halts 3 residues ahead of the CDR3 end, with the missing end drawn from the germline J gene. V usage is TRBV5-1 and J usage is TRBJ2-5; 7 bases fit TRBD2. V dropped 1 base and J dropped 2; count of bases not matched to a gene: 8. CDR1 SGHRS and CDR2 YFSETQ come from the germline V gene. The CDR3 spans 16 residues. Partial CDR3 DNA: TGCGCCAGCAGCTTGCCTAGCGGTCGCCTTCAAGAGACC. Translation: CASSLPSGRLQET. In full, the CDR3 is CASSLPSGRLQETQYF.

Notes on this clone: The CDR3 end falls 3 residues outside the read, so it is completed with the germline J gene. The chain links TRBV6-1 to TRBJ1-5, with D possibly matching TRBD1 (5 bases). CDR1 and CDR2 (germline): MNHNS, SASEGT. The CDR3 totals 14 residues. The germline V and J ends were trimmed by 3 bases and 5 bases, with 11 bases remaining between them. The CDR3 DNA, read in part, is TGTGCCAGCAGTGAGTCAGGGAGGGATCAGCCC. It is translated as CASSESGRDQP. The whole CDR3 sequence reads CASSESGRDQPQHF.

About this clone itself: The CDR3 end falls 3 residues outside the read, so it is completed with the germline J gene. The chain recombines TRBV30 with TRBJ2-2; D possibly corresponds to TRBD1 (6 bases). CDR1 and CDR2 from the germline V gene are GTSNPN and SVGIG (reference sequence). The CDR3 has 10 amino acids. CDR3 bases read: TGTGCCTGGAGACAGGGTGAG. This codes for CAWRQGE. The whole CDR3 reads CAWRQGELFF.

CDR3 DNA (partial): TGTGCCAGCAGCTTAGATCCGAATTCACCC. Amino acid sequence: CASSLDPNSP. The whole CDR3 region reads CASSLDPNSPLHF. The rearrangement uses TRBV11-2 and TRBJ1-6, with D uncertain. Sequencing ends 3 residues short of the CDR3 end; the germline J gene provides the rest. CDR1 and CDR2 (germline): SGHAT, FQNNGV. V was pared by 0 bases and J by 7 bases, with 4 bases between. The CDR3 is 13 amino acids.